This TCR beta chain was recovered during a study of T cells in Graves' hyperthyroidism and ophthalmopathy. Study in general: Blood from the periphery was taken at initial diagnosis, before any treatment.

The investigators amplified TCR beta CDR3 regions from RNA transcripts. The HTBI primer set was used in a first-round RT-PCR of the TCR CDR3. Each CDR3 protein gets one entry after TCRdb re-called the multiplex PCR reads with MiXCR. The table lists about 640,000 distinct CDR3 sequences, about a fifth of them singletons, with 34% in the top ten. Diagnosing involved the use of clinical symptoms, serum thyroxine and TRAb, thyroid ultrasound and orbital computed tomography. Findings and caveats of the study: Most thyroid clonotypes expanded above 0.001 were also detected in blood.

The CDR3 loop spans 15 amino acids. V gave up 7 bases and J gave up 6 bases; unmatched junction bases: 12. The germline gives CDR1 MDHEN, CDR2 SYDVKM. Of note for this clonotype: What it binds is unknown.

This chain uses TRBV28 with TRBJ2-3; 8 positions agree with TRBD2. The source is a man younger than 45 with Graves' ophthalmopathy. The specimen was blood. Here the CDR3 DNA reads TGTGCCAGCACCCTATCTCCAGCGGGAGTGGATACGCAGTATTTT. Protein: CASTLSPAGVDTQYF. The whole variable domain, filled in from reference TRBV28 and TRBJ2-3, reads DVKVTQSSRYLVKRTGEKVFLECVQDMDHENMFWYRQDPGLGLRLIYFSYDVKMKEKGDIPEGYSVSREKKERFSLILESASTNQTSMYLCASTLSPAGVDTQYFGPGTRLTVL.